The following is a T cell receptor (beta chain) sequence with its context. Its antigen is still unknown. No clone much larger than this one lies a single base away; base qualities are absent. Library preparation employed the immunoSEQ multiplex PCR assay. For the multiplex PCR, a mixture combining 60 forward primers for TCR Vbeta segments and 13 reverse primers for TCR Jbeta segments was used. The CDR3 region of rearranged TCR beta genes was amplified from genomic DNA with a multiplex PCR assay. The amplified TCR beta libraries were sequenced on the Illumina HiSeq System as 87-base-pair reads. The authors processed their data as follows. A later analysis tallied roughly 78 million unique TCR beta chains across the 666 repertoires, and approximately 12 million of those chains were shared by two or more donors. To remove PCR and sequencing errors, raw reads were error-corrected and collapsed into unique sequences using a nearest-neighbor algorithm that merged closely related sequences. V, D and J gene segments were assigned by aligning CDR3 sequences to IMGT reference sequences. For a sequence to be retained, a match of at least six nucleotides was required to both a V gene segment and a J gene segment. A rearrangement counted as productive if the CDR3 had no stop codons and remained in frame with V and J, and every other rearrangement counted as non-productive. CDR3 was defined according to IMGT convention as the region running from the second conserved V-encoded cysteine to the conserved J-encoded phenylalanine. The earlier analysis of 500 to 750 of the donors excluded any sequence lacking an unambiguous match to a single V gene segment. An earlier analysis of a few hundred of the donors called V segments functional above 56.7% productive rearrangements and segregating when the between-donor standard deviation exceeded 5%. A statistical classification framework was built for diagnosing cytomegalovirus status from the catalog of TCR beta chain sequences. In a later analysis, TCR nucleotide sequences were compared against IMGT/GENE-DB human TR gene sequences so that V and J genes could be assigned. The TCRdist pipeline was used in a later analysis to assign CDR3 sequences and most-parsimonious VDJ recombination scenarios. A later analysis defined each TCR beta chain by its CDR3 amino acid sequence plus V-gene family, and excluded reads lacking a unique V-gene family. In a later analysis, nearly 600 highly shared, low-generation-probability nucleotide sequences were removed to address suspected cross-contamination and a sequencing artifact. In a later analysis, a clonal expansion index was calculated for each public chain from normalized within-repertoire ranks of inferred template counts. In a later analysis, generation probabilities were computed using a VDJ recombination model fitted to out-of-frame rearrangements, and the results were checked against IGoR. A later analysis scored TCR-TCR, TCR-HLA and TCR-CMV co-occurrence with hypergeometric tests, applying a repertoire-size bias correction to TCR pairs. False discovery rates were estimated in a later analysis by permuting HLA or CMV assignments 20 times. In a later analysis, co-occurring TCRs were grouped using DBSCAN, and TCRdist sequence similarity was added for clustering within HLA-allele-positive subsets. Repertoires with fewer than 30,000 or more than 120,000 public chains, plus five repertoires with anomalous nucleotide sharing, were excluded from co-occurrence clustering. This is the immuneACCESS table as TCRdb keeps it, with only in-frame sequences that have V and J called. A part of the clones is gone; compared with another copy, unresolved V genes explain less than half, and the rest is unexplained. V, J and clone size are taken as reported in that table, and D and trimming were inferred from the DNA itself. The sample has 90,000 to 140,000 clones on record, about 83% of them singletons. The ten largest clones take up 5% to 6.5% of the sample.

These data originate in a study of cytomegalovirus exposure and HLA in healthy donors (dated by TCRdb to about 2017). The study in broad terms: An earlier analysis of about 530 of the donors reported 276 Gb of sequence data and roughly 120 million unique TCR beta sequences obtained from approximately 180 million T cells. Around 330 gigabases of sequencing data and 70 million to 100 million unique TCR sequences made up an early release that covered approximately 700 HLA-typed donors. The genetic ancestry cluster associated with self-reported Caucasian donors included 65% to 90% of the roughly 360 genotyped donors. The study aimed to test whether cataloging public T cell receptors could reveal signatures of past pathogen exposure. The T cell repertoires of 670 or so subjects were profiled by immunosequencing and related to cytomegalovirus serostatus. In addition to the first cohort of 650 to 750 subjects, a separate validation cohort of 120 different subjects was used. To predict cytomegalovirus infection status, the study brought together high-throughput TCR immunosequencing, statistical association of individual TCRs with disease status, and machine learning. A later analysis re-examined previously published TCR beta repertoires from 600 to 700 donors and added high-resolution HLA genotyping to investigate patterns of TCR occurrence. The later analysis used no new phenotypic data to find candidate immune exposures, relying instead on TCR beta sequences and their occurrence across donors. To decide whether each TCR beta V gene segment behaved as functional or pseudogenic, an earlier analysis of approximately 590 of the donors relied on high-throughput TCR beta sequencing. Donor age, sex, ethnicity and CMV serostatus were collected together with the repertoire data. In a later genetic analysis, genome-wide SNP genotypes for about three fifths of the 666 donors were used, and that subset was treated as a discovery cohort. Every repertoire in the discovery cohort had been generated on one and the same sequencing platform. Class I and class II HLA loci were covered by the typing at four-digit resolution. The number of typed donors differed by locus: about 620-640 for A, B, C, DRB1 and DQB1; 500 to 550 for DQA1; some 590 for DPA1; and roughly 470 for DPB1. A few DR-DQ haplotypes were handled as single units for association and clustering because linkage in the cohort was strong. Among roughly 400 genotyped donors of the cohort, an average of approximately 200,000 unique TCR beta nucleotide sequences was sequenced per donor, of which 15% to 20% were non-productive. Broader findings and caveats from the paper: The cohort was sequenced for TCR beta chains only, and without alpha or paired-chain data the features that could be detected were limited. Linkage disequilibrium might explain the correlated functional status among segregating V segments, but an unknown experimental factor could not be excluded. Sequencing depth was assumed to be roughly uniform across donors in the presence/absence analyses, though that assumption may not hold. Some IMGT-functional V segments, including TRBV6-2 and TRBV6-3, could not be told apart with the 87-base-pair reads, so those segments were excluded. In a later analysis, TCR association rates were found to vary across HLA loci, with the most associated TCRs seen for DRB1 alleles and the fewest for HLA-C alleles. According to a later analysis, most CMV-associated TCR beta chains appeared to be HLA-restricted, and the HLA associations seemed to be driven largely by CMV exposure. V-gene and J-gene trimming of TCR beta chains was associated with a missense DCLRE1C variant in a later genetic analysis, and the association was replicated in an independent cohort. A further reported finding was that TCR beta sequences accurately predicted the HLA-A and HLA-B alleles for most subjects in the first cohort. Because some donors lacked HLA typing at each locus, the association tests relied only on the typed subset. A cluster of highly shared sequence variants was judged likely to be a technical artifact of the sequencing pipeline. CMV serostatus was the only immune exposure information available for the cohort. In vitro tests confirmed that three of the cytomegalovirus-associated TCR beta chains recognize cytomegalovirus antigens. In an earlier analysis of roughly 560 of the donors, most TCR beta V segments were observed in productive rearrangements about 90% or about 30% of the time, broadly matching IMGT annotations. Most TCR sequences were seen in very few donors, while some public TCRs were found in many individuals. It was suggested by the authors that the approach could potentially be generalized to other disease states and immunological phenotypes. Compared with equally common non-associated chains, HLA-associated TCR beta chains in a later analysis were more clonally expanded and had lower generation probabilities. The study gave a list of under 200 TCR beta chains associated with cytomegalovirus. Compared with the 666-donor mean, donors in an Asian-associated ancestry cluster had fewer N-insertions in productive TCRs, according to a later genetic analysis. Specific HLA alleles were associated with roughly 17,000 TCR beta sequences at a false discovery rate of 0.05 in a later analysis. In both the original and validation cohorts, the classifier was reported to diagnose cytomegalovirus status with high specificity and sensitivity. Assigning TCR associations to individual alleles was difficult when HLA alleles, especially DR and DQ, strongly co-occurred. A later analysis reported that several top co-occurrence clusters appeared linked to parvovirus B19, influenza, CMV and Epstein-Barr virus. The earlier analysis of nearly 600 of the donors excluded around 17 rarely observed V segments, including chromosome 9 orphons, because counts were too low.

The cohort consisted of 650 to 700 healthy bone marrow donors. Cohort members were all nominally healthy when sampled, although unrecorded immune exposures were likely present. The donor was CMV seronegative and belonged to the group of around 400 seronegative cohort members. A peripheral blood sample was collected from each donor, and TCR beta sequencing was performed on peripheral blood mononuclear cells. The Qiagen DNeasy Blood Extraction Kit was used to extract genomic DNA from the blood cell samples. Including cysteine and phenylalanine, the CDR3 has 14 amino acids. The retained sequence is limited to the CDR3, 42 bases, with the frame set at the first base. V lost 3 bases and J lost 12 bases; the stretch between them is 18 bases long. Taken from the germline V gene, the CDR1 and CDR2 loops are SGHNT and YENEEA.

Sequenced material: PBMCs. The V gene is TRBV11-3 and the J gene is TRBJ2-1; TRBD1 is possibly the D segment (6 matching bases). This TCR came from a man between 18 and 29 years old in good health and CMV-seronegative. The nucleotide sequence reads as follows: TGTGCCAGCAGCTTTGTCTCCCAGGGGCAGCGGCAGTTCTTC. Translated, this is CASSFVSQGQRQFF.